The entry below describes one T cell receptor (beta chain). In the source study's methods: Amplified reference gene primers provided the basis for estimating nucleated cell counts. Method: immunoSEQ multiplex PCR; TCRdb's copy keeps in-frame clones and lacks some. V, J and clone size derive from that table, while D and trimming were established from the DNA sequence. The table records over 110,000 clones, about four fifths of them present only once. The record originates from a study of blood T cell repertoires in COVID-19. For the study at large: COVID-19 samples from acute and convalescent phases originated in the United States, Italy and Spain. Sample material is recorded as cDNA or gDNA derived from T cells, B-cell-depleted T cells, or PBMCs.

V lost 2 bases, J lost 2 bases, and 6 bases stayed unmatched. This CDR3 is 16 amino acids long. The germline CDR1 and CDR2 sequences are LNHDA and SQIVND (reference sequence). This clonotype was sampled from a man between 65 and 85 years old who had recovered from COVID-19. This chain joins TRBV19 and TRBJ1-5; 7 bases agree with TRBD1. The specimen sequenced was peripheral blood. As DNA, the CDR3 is TGTGCCAGTAGTATATTTGGGCAGGGGGGCAATCAGCCCCAGCATTTT. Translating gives CASSIFGQGGNQPQHF.